This entry is about one TCR beta chain. The antigen it recognizes is unknown. Base qualities are missing; no much larger clone stands one base away. Spanning cysteine to phenylalanine, the CDR3 consists of 13 amino acids. Only the CDR3 DNA stays, 39 bases, in frame from base 1. V loses 0 bases, J loses 5 bases, and the germline ends lie 10 bases apart. Based on the germline V gene (reference sequence), the CDR1 and CDR2 sequences are GTSNPN and SVGIG. The entry originates in a study of shared clonotypes between healthy human individuals (dated by TCRdb to the early 2020s). About the full investigation: A couple of women and a few men aged 18 to 49 years were included in the cohort. For each donor, CD4 naive and CD4 memory were each given three plates, CD8 naive was given two plates, and CD8 memory was given one plate. Blood TCR repertoires of roughly 5 healthy adults were deeply sequenced to estimate repertoire size and the extent of clonotype sharing between individuals. To increase sequencing depth and limit assay-specific biases, different laboratories used diverse techniques to prepare libraries and sequence TCR repertoires. Between about 0.94 and 10 billion PBMCs per donor were obtained by leukapheresis.

Findings and caveats that apply to the study as a whole: Naive subsets generally had larger estimated clonotype richness than memory subsets. Based on pairwise subsampling, the degree of clonotype sharing among donors was expected to be affected by sequencing depth. Clonotypes shared by all four sorted-subset donors showed higher generation probabilities than non-shared clonotypes. Sharing across a few donors was observed for around 4.8% of naive CD4, less than 4% of naive CD8, 2.3% of memory CD4, and roughly 0.43% of memory CD8 clonotypes. The genetic and exposure-history diversity represented was limited by the small number of donors. Sampling was restricted to blood, and TCR repertoires in tissues likely differ from the TCR repertoires found in blood. Incomplete sequencing was indicated by rarefaction of sorted-subset datasets, despite the large sequencing depth.

CD8 naive samples were obtained by positive selection for CCR7 among CD45RO-negative cells, yielding a CD45RA+CCR7+ population from which TemRA cells were excluded. Healthy HIV-negative adults with no recently reported acute infections or vaccinations were included as donors. Only Caucasian adults living in Nashville, Tennessee, USA were represented among the donors. Blood was obtained by leukapheresis, after which PBMCs were separated by Ficoll-Histopaque density gradient centrifugation and cryopreserved in liquid nitrogen vapor phase. Purity and quantity of every magnetically sorted T cell population were checked by analytical flow cytometry. Genomic DNA was isolated from each sorted fraction and quantified by UV absorbance on a Nanodrop 2000c. Using the deep immunoSEQ assay, multiplex PCR amplified TCR CDR3 regions from genomic DNA. Genomic DNA extracted from each cell subset was distributed evenly over all wells of several immunoSEQ 96-well plates, and each plate served as one replicate. Each replicate PCR for sorted subsets received roughly 200 ng genomic DNA, equal to tens of thousands of T cell genomes. Purified libraries were quantified with a Qubit 3.0 fluorometer, sized on a Bioanalyzer 2100, and re-quantified with the KAPA Library Quantification kit. Every immunoSEQ 96-well plate was sequenced on a dedicated single-read 150-cycle Illumina NextSeq 550 flow cell. Turning to the authors' computational methods: The immunoSEQ output contained only junctional sequences without quality scores, so filtering could not match that applied to full-length reads. To assign V/J genes and CDR3, sequences were annotated against IMGT germline references using PyIR, a Python wrapper for IgBLAST v1.9. Reads were removed for weak V/J assignments (E-value above 1e-6), missing CDR3, stop codons, out-of-frame junctions, or ambiguous translated residues. V3J clonotypes were defined by identical inferred V gene, J gene, and CDR3 amino acid sequence. Percentage overlap between repertoires was calculated by dividing the number of shared unique clonotypes by the size of the smaller repertoire. Richness of each repertoire was evaluated using RTK rarefaction, the Chao1 estimator, and Recon v2.1 estimates of unobserved clonotypes. OLGA was used to compute generation probabilities for all TCRbeta clonotypes that the gDNA method yielded from a handful of donors. The table was pulled from immuneACCESS by TCRdb, which kept in-frame rearrangements only. Such tables lose some clones; where checked, under half of the loss comes from unresolved V genes, and the rest has no known cause. V and J calls and clone size are copied from that table; D and trimming were computed from the DNA. Counted in this sample were about 2.2 million clones; approximately 92% of them appeared once. In total, the top ten clones hold around 1.7% of the sample.

This TCR came from a young man in good health. Some clones in this sample may be carry-over from other donors' samples. The sequenced material came from naive CD8+ T cells from PBMCs. This specimen's cell subset or site label, per the study, means: CD45RA+CCR7+. The chain is made from TRBV30 and TRBJ1-1; TRBD1 is a possible D gene, resting on 6 matching bases. At the DNA level, the sequence is TGTGCCTGGAGTGTTGGGGGCTGGACTGAAGCTTTCTTT. It translates to CAWSVGGWTEAFF.